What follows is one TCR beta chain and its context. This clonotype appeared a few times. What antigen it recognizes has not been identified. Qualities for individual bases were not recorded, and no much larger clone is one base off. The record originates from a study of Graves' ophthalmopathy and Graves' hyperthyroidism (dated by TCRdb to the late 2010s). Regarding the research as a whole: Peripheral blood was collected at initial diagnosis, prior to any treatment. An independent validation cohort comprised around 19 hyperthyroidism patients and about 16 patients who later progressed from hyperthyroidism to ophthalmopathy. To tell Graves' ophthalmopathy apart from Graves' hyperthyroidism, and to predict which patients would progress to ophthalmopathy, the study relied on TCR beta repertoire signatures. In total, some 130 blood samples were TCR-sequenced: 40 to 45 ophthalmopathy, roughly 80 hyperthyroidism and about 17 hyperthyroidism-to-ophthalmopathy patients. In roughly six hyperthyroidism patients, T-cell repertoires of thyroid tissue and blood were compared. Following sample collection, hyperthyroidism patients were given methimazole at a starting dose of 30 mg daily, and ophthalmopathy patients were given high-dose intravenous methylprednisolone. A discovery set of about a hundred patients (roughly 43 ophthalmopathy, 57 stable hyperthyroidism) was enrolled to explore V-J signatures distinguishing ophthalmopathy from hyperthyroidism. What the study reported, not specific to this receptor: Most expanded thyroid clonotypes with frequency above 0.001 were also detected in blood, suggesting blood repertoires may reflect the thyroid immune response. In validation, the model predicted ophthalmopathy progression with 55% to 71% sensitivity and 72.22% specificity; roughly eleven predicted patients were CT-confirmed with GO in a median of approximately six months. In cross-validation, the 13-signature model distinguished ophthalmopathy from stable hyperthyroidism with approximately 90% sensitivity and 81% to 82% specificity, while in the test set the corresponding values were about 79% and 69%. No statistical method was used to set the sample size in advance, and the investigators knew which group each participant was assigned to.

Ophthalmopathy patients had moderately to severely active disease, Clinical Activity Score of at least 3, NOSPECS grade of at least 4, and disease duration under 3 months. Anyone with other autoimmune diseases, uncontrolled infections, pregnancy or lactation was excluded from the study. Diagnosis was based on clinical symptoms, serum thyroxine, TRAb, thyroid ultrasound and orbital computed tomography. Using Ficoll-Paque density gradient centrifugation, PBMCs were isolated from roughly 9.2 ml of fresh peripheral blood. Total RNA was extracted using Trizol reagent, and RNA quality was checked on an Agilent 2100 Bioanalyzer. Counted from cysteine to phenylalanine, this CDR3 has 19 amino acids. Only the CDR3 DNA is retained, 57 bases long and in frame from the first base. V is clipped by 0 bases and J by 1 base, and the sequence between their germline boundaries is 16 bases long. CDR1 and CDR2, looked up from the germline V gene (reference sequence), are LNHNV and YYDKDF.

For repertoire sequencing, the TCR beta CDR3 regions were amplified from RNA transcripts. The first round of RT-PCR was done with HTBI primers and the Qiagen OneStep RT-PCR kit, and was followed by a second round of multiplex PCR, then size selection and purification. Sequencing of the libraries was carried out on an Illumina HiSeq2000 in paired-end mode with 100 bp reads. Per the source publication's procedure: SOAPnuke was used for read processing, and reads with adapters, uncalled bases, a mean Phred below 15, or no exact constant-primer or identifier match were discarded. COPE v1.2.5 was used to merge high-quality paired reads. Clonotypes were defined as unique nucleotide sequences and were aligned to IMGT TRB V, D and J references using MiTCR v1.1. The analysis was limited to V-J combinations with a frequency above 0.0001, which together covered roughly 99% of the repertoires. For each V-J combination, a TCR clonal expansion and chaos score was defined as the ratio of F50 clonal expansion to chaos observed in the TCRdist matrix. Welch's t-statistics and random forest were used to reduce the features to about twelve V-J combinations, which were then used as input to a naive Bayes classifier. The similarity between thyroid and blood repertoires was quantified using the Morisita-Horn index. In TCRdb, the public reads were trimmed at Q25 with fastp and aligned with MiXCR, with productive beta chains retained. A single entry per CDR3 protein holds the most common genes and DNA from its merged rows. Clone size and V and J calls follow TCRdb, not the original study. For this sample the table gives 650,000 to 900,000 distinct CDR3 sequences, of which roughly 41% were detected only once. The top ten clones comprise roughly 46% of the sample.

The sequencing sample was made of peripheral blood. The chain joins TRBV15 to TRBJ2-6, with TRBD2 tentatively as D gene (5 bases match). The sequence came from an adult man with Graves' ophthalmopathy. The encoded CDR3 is CATSRDKDPSSSGANVLTF. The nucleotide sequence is TGTGCCACCAGCAGAGATAAGGACCCTAGCTCATCTGGGGCCAACGTCCTGACTTTC.